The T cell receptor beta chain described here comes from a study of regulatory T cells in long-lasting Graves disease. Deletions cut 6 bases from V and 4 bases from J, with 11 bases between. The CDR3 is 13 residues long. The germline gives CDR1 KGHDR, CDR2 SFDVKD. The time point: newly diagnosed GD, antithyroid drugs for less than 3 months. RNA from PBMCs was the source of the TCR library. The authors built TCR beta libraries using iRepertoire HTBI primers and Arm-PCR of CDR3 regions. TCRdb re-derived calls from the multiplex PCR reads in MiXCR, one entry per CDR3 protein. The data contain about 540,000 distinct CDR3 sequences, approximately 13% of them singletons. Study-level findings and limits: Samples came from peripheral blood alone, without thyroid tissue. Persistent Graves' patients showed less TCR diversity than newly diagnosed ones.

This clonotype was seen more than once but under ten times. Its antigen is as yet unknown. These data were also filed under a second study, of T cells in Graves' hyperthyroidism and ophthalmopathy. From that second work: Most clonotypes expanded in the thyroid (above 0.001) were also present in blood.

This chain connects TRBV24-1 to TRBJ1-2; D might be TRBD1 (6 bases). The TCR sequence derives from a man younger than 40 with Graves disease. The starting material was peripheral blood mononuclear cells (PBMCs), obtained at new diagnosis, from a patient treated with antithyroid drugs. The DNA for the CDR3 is TGTGCCACCAGTCGGACAGCGACCTATGGCTACACCTTC. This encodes CATSRTATYGYTF.